Below are 30 T cell receptor beta chains sequenced from a single sample in a study of response to subunit inactivated influenza vaccine (dated by TCRdb to 2016 to 2018). To prepare the library, RT-PCR was applied. Sequencing was carried out with an Illumina HiSeq 2500. The raw public data were reprocessed by TCRdb itself: fastp quality trimming at Q25, MiXCR clonotype calling, in-frame beta chains only. Every CDR3 protein is listed once, alongside the most common genes and DNA of its rows. The sample profile shows about 780,000 distinct CDR3 sequences; approximately 17% of them were found once. Approximately 10% of the sample lies in the top ten. The specimen was PBMCs from blood, collected 5 to 6 days after vaccination. The receptors stem from a man aged 50-60 years who received an inactivated influenza vaccine. Donor details come from another sample of the same person, matched by shared clones.

This clonotype came up a few times. As DNA, the CDR3 is TGCAGTGCTATAGGGGGCTATTATCAAGATACGCAGTATTTT. This encodes CSAIGGYYQDTQYF. The chain combines TRBV20-1 with TRBJ2-3, with TRBD1 matching 7 bases. The CDR3 is made up of 14 amino acids. V was clipped by 4 bases and J by 5 bases; unmatched bases: 9. CDR1 and CDR2 (germline): DFQATT, SNEGSKA (reference sequence).

V and J are TRBV12-3 or TRBV12-4 and TRBJ2-1, with TRBD2 as a possible D gene (5 bases). The CDR3 is made up of 12 amino acids. V lost 3 bases and J 8 bases, leaving 8 bases between the germline ends. For the CDR3, the DNA is TGTGCCAGCAGTTTTCGGAGGTATGAGCAGTTCTTC. It translates to CASSFRRYEQFF.

The V call is TRBV28, the J call TRBJ2-7; tentatively, D is TRBD1 or TRBD2 (6 bases each). Per the germline V gene, CDR1 is MDHEN and CDR2 is SYDVKM. This CDR3 has 14 amino acids. Trimming shortened V by 7 bases and J by 1 base, and 14 bases separated the two germline ends. The CDR3 nucleotides are TGTGCCAGCACCCTAGGGGGGCTTTCCTACGAGCAGTACTTC. Residues: CASTLGGLSYEQYF.

This clonotype has a handful of counts. This chain links TRBV12-3 or TRBV12-4 with TRBJ2-1; 7 bases line up with TRBD2. CDR3 length: 12 residues. V was clipped by 5 bases and J by 8 bases; unmatched bases: 3. The CDR3 region is CASSLTSYEQFF. The CDR3 nucleotides are TGTGCCAGCAGTCTGACTAGCTATGAGCAGTTCTTC.

The gene calls are TRBV7-2 and TRBJ2-5; maybe TRBD1 (5 bases). Trimming pared 5 bases from V and 3 bases from J, leaving 10 bases between. CDR3 length equals 13 residues. Germline CDR1 reads SGHTA; CDR2 reads FQGNSA. CDR3 DNA: TGTGCCAGCAGCCTAGGGGAAAAAGAGACCCAGTACTTC. Protein sequence: CASSLGEKETQYF.

The chain is built from TRBV20-1 and TRBJ2-7; 7 nucleotides agree with TRBD2. The CDR3 runs to 13 residues. Germline trimming cut 0 bases from V and 4 bases from J; bases unmatched to any gene: 3. Germline lookup yields CDR1 DFQATT and CDR2 SNEGSKA (reference sequence). This CDR3 is CSARETSVYEQYF. Written as DNA, the CDR3 is TGCAGTGCTAGAGAAACTAGCGTTTACGAGCAGTACTTC.

This clonotype was observed a few times. V and J are TRBV20-1 and TRBJ2-7; TRBD2 might be the D (7 bases). The CDR3 contains 11 residues. V was trimmed by 5 bases and J by 6 bases, leaving 11 bases between them. Germline-derived CDR1 and CDR2 are DFQATT and SNEGSKA (reference sequence). CDR3 region: CSAGGGGEQYF. CDR3 sequence (DNA): TGCAGTGCTGGGGGGGGCGGCGAGCAGTACTTC.

The rearrangement uses TRBV10-3 and TRBJ2-1, with D possibly called TRBD1 or TRBD2 (5 bases each). CDR3 length equals 14 residues. Germline CDR1 reads ENHRY; CDR2 reads SYGVKD. The V end lost 7 bases, the J end lost 3 bases, and 13 bases lay between the germline ends. The CDR3 spells CAITAAGSYNEQFF. The DNA for the CDR3 is TGTGCCATCACCGCCGCAGGGAGCTACAATGAGCAGTTCTTC.

The chain has TRBV11-3 and TRBJ2-1; tentatively, D is TRBD1 (5 bases). V lost 5 bases, J lost 7 bases, and 12 bases lay in between. Germline CDR1 SGHNT, CDR2 YENEEA. This CDR3 is 13 amino acids long. The CDR3 is CASSTGPQNEQFF. CDR3 nucleotide sequence: TGTGCCAGCAGCACAGGCCCTCAGAATGAGCAGTTCTTC. Combining the CDR3 with reference TRBV11-3 and TRBJ2-1 gives the whole variable domain EAGVVQSPRYKIIEKKQPVAFWCNPISGHNTLYWYLQNLGQGPELLIRYENEEAVDDSQLPKDRFSAERLKGVDSTLKIQPAELGDSAVYLCASSTGPQNEQFFGPGTRLTVL.

This clonotype was seen only a few times. This chain joins TRBV6-5 and TRBJ2-7; D possibly corresponds to TRBD1 (6 bases). The CDR3 runs to 13 residues. The germline V gene encodes CDR1 MNHEY and CDR2 SVGAGI. V shed 2 bases and J shed 2 bases, with 7 bases lying between them. The CDR3 nucleotides read TGTGCCAGCAGTTACCGACAGGCCTACGAGCAGTACTTC. Protein product: CASSYRQAYEQYF.

The V gene is TRBV5-1, the J gene TRBJ2-6, with a possible D match to TRBD1 (6 bases). Trimming pared 0 bases from V and 3 bases from J, leaving 10 bases between. The CDR3 has 16 amino acids. Germline CDR1 is SGHRS and CDR2 is YFSETQ. The CDR3 sequence: CASSLVGQSGANVLTF. The CDR3 nucleotides are TGCGCCAGCAGCTTGGTAGGACAGAGTGGGGCCAACGTCCTGACTTTC. Complete variable domain (other parts from reference TRBV5-1 and TRBJ2-6): KAGVTQTPRYLIKTRGQQVTLSCSPISGHRSVSWYQQTPGQGLQFLFEYFSETQRNKGNFPGRFSGRQFSNSRSEMNVSTLELGDSALYLCASSLVGQSGANVLTFGAGSRLTVL.

This clonotype was observed many times. V usage is TRBV6-2 or TRBV6-3 and J usage is TRBJ1-1; D unresolved. V was shortened by 5 bases and J by 1 base, with 8 bases between the two germline ends. Germline V CDR1 and CDR2: MNHEY, SVGEGT. CDR3 size: 13 residues. The CDR3 loop is CASSPYKNTEAFF. The CDR3 DNA is TGTGCCAGCAGTCCATACAAGAACACTGAAGCTTTCTTT.

This rearrangement joins TRBV10-3 to TRBJ2-7; D is uncertain. V was trimmed by 2 bases and J by 5 bases, leaving 10 bases between them. The CDR3 length is 13 residues. Germline lookup yields CDR1 ENHRY and CDR2 SYGVKD. In nucleotides, the CDR3 is TGTGCCATCAGTGAGCAGACAACCGACGAGCAGTACTTC. Its translation is CAISEQTTDEQYF.

The sample holds a few counts of this clonotype. The chain recombines TRBV6-2 or TRBV6-3 with TRBJ2-2; the D gene is possibly TRBD1 (5 bases). The V and J ends lost 2 bases and 5 bases respectively, with 9 bases between them. Germline V gene sequence: CDR1 MNHEY, CDR2 SVGEGT. The CDR3 has 14 residues. The CDR3 here is CASSYRGDTGELFF. In DNA form, the CDR3 reads TGTGCCAGCAGTTACAGGGGCGATACCGGGGAGCTGTTTTTT.

There are many counts of this clonotype. The genes are TRBV4-1 and TRBJ2-3, with D hard to call. This CDR3 spans 16 amino acids. Trimming removed 0 bases from V and 6 bases from J, with 16 bases in between. Germline CDR1 and CDR2: MGHRA and YSYEKL. The chain's CDR3 is CASSQDIPTPWDTQYF. For the CDR3, the DNA is TGCGCCAGCAGCCAAGATATACCCACCCCGTGGGATACGCAGTATTTT.

This clonotype came up many times. The chain carries TRBV7-2 and TRBJ1-6; tentatively, D is TRBD1 (6 bases). From germline, CDR1 is SGHTA and CDR2 FQGNSA. V dropped 5 bases and J dropped 7 bases, with 9 bases sitting between them. This CDR3 is built from 13 residues. CDR3 bases: TGTGCCAGCAGCCACACAGGGAATTCACCCCTCCACTTT. It encodes CASSHTGNSPLHF.

The chain combines TRBV7-8 with TRBJ2-7; a possible D gene is TRBD2 (6 bases). The V and J ends lost 3 bases and 6 bases respectively, with 21 bases between them. The germline V gene encodes CDR1 SGHVS and CDR2 FQNEAQ. The CDR3 contains 16 residues. CDR3 region: CASSLPGSRALREQYF. CDR3 in DNA: TGTGCCAGCAGCTTGCCCGGGAGCCGGGCCCTCCGCGAGCAGTACTTC.

The gene calls are TRBV7-3 and TRBJ2-1, with 12 bases matching TRBD2. Per the germline V gene, CDR1 is SGHTA and CDR2 is FQGTGA. V lost 0 bases to trimming and J lost 6 bases; unmatched junction nucleotides: 3. This CDR3 is 16 amino acids long. CDR3 DNA: TGTGCCAGCAGCTTAACGCTAGCGGGAGGGGGCAATGAGCAGTTCTTC. Its translation: CASSLTLAGGGNEQFF.

The CDR3 loop reads CASSEALRQGGYQPQHF. Here the CDR3 DNA reads TGTGCCAGCAGTGAAGCGCTTCGGCAGGGGGGTTATCAGCCCCAGCATTTT. The rearrangement uses TRBV6-1 and TRBJ1-5; the match to TRBD1 covers 7 bases. The CDR3 has 17 amino acids. Germline V gene data show CDR1 as MNHNS and CDR2 as SASEGT. The ends lost 0 bases at V and 5 bases at J; junction bases unmatched: 10.

CDR3 bases: TGTGCCAGCAGTTTATCCACAGGGGGCAATGAGCAGTTCTTC. The encoded protein is CASSLSTGGNEQFF. The gene calls are TRBV27 and TRBJ2-1; 8 bases fit TRBD1. The CDR3 length is 14 residues. In germline, CDR1 is MNHEY, CDR2 SMNVEV (reference sequence). Trimming at V came to 0 bases and at J to 6 bases, leaving 1 base not matched to a gene.

This chain uses TRBV20-1 with TRBJ2-5; the D call may be TRBD1 or TRBD2 (5 bases each). This CDR3 spans 12 amino acids. V gave up 2 bases and J gave up 5 bases, with 9 bases separating them. The germline gives CDR1 DFQATT, CDR2 SNEGSKA (reference sequence). CDR3 loop: CSARPGPETQYF. CDR3 sequence (DNA): TGCAGTGCTAGACCGGGGCCGGAGACCCAGTACTTC.

The gene calls are TRBV12-3 or TRBV12-4 and TRBJ1-5, with a tentative D call TRBD1 (5 bases). This CDR3 spans 13 amino acids. Trimming stripped 6 bases from V and 6 bases from J, with 12 bases between. The CDR3 region is CASSNQGTQPQHF. The CDR3 DNA reads as TGTGCCAGCAGCAATCAGGGCACTCAGCCCCAGCATTTT.

Here the CDR3 reads CAWGRKYRENQPQHF. Here the CDR3 DNA reads TGTGCCTGGGGTCGGAAGTACAGGGAGAATCAGCCCCAGCATTTT. The chain employs TRBV30 and TRBJ1-5; possible D gene TRBD1, 6 bases. The CDR3 is made up of 15 amino acids. Deletions cut 5 bases from V and 4 bases from J, with 18 bases between. Germline-derived CDR1 and CDR2 are GTSNPN and SVGIG (reference sequence).

This chain connects TRBV4-2 to TRBJ2-4; D possibly uses TRBD1 or TRBD2 (5 bases each). V was clipped by 1 base and J by 0 bases, with 13 bases between them. The CDR3 is 17 amino acids. CDR1 and CDR2 from the germline V gene are LGHNA and YNFKEQ. Written as DNA, the CDR3 is TGTGCCAGCAGCCAAGCCGCAGGGACCTTAGCCAAAAACATTCAGTACTTC. This translates into CASSQAAGTLAKNIQYF.

This sequence joins TRBV12-3 or TRBV12-4 and TRBJ2-1; 7 bases match TRBD1. The CDR3 has 16 amino acids. Trimming removed 6 bases from V and 4 bases from J; junction bases left unmatched: 12. Here the CDR3 DNA reads TGTGCCAGCAGCCCTGAGGGGGCGGGCGGATACAATGAGCAGTTCTTC. As protein: CASSPEGAGGYNEQFF.

This rearrangement joins TRBV20-1 to TRBJ2-7; D not certain. Germline V gene data show CDR1 as DFQATT and CDR2 as SNEGSKA (reference sequence). There are 12 residues in the CDR3. Deletions cut 3 bases from V and 5 bases from J, with 11 bases between. CDR3 in amino acids: CSARRRADEQYF. CDR3 DNA sequence: TGCAGTGCTAGGCGACGGGCGGACGAGCAGTACTTC.

This chain connects TRBV12-3 or TRBV12-4 to TRBJ2-7, with unresolved D. The CDR3 sequence is 12 residues long. V gave up 3 bases and J gave up 10 bases, with 13 bases separating them. The CDR3 nucleotides are TGTGCCAGCAGTTTTGTCCCCCACTTACAGTACTTC. Protein: CASSFVPHLQYF.

V gene TRBV7-9 combines with J gene TRBJ2-6; D not resolved. Deletions cut 3 bases from V and 0 bases from J, with 6 bases between. CDR3 size: 15 residues. In germline, CDR1 is SEHNR, CDR2 FQNEAQ (reference sequence). The chain's CDR3 is CASSFVDSGANVLTF. The DNA of the CDR3 is TGTGCCAGCAGCTTCGTTGACTCTGGGGCCAACGTCCTGACTTTC.

This clonotype was counted only a few times. The V and J genes are TRBV4-1 and TRBJ1-2; D unresolved. The CDR3 extends over 14 amino acids. Germline CDR1 reads MGHRA; CDR2 reads YSYEKL. V was shortened by 0 bases and J by 8 bases, with 13 bases between the two germline ends. CDR3 in amino acids: CASSQESATGGYTF. The CDR3 DNA is TGCGCCAGCAGCCAAGAGAGCGCCACTGGAGGCTACACCTTC.

This clonotype was seen ten or more times. The chain employs TRBV4-3 and TRBJ2-1; perhaps TRBD2 as D (6 bases). V was shortened by 3 bases and J by 6 bases, with 9 bases between the two germline ends. The CDR3 is made up of 13 amino acids. Germline-derived CDR1 and CDR2 are LGHNA and YSLEER. Here the CDR3 DNA reads TGCGCCAGCAGCCAGACTAGGGTCAATGAGCAGTTCTTC. Residues: CASSQTRVNEQFF.